The T cell receptor beta chain described here comes from a study of T cells after yellow fever vaccination. The V and J ends lost 6 bases and 6 bases respectively, with 9 bases between them. The CDR3 sequence is 11 residues long. This clonotype was seen ten or more times. Each CDR3 protein is one row after TCRdb ran MiXCR on the 5' RACE reads. The data contain hundreds of thousands of distinct CDR3 sequences, 10% to 15% of them seen just once; the ten biggest clones take up 15%. This sample comprised PBMCs, obtained on the day of the yellow fever booster vaccination. This receptor was obtained from a man aged 25-45 years who received the YFV17D yellow fever vaccine. The V and J genes are TRBV12-3 or TRBV12-4 and TRBJ2-7; D uncertain. The CDR3 coding sequence is TGTGCCAGCAGAAGTTTGTCCGAGCAGTACTTC. Amino acid sequence: CASRSLSEQYF.